This entry lists 4 T cell receptor beta chains sequenced from one sample in a study of beta chain features in type 1 diabetes. Whole-study findings and limits: In all four CD4+ subsets, TCRB CDR3 length was significantly, moderately reduced in type 1 diabetes.

These receptors have no known antigen. TCRB transcripts that were expressed got sequenced, as all of the isolated RNA had been reverse transcribed. The protocol was immunoSEQ multiplex PCR, while the TCRdb copy is restricted to in-frame clones and leaves out a portion. The sample carries around 170,000 clones, around 9% recorded once. Sequences were obtained from central memory CD4+ T cells from blood. The receptors come from a woman younger than 45 with type 1 diabetes.

This clone occurred a few times. The chain joins TRBV13 to TRBJ2-3; D is perhaps TRBD1 (7 bases). V was clipped by 5 bases and J by 3 bases, with 12 bases between them. This CDR3 has 14 amino acids. Germline CDR1 reads PRHDT; CDR2 reads FYEKMQ (reference sequence). CDR3 bases: TGTGCCAGCAGCAAACAGGGGACTACAGATACGCAGTATTTT. It encodes CASSKQGTTDTQYF.

This clone has only a few counts. The chain combines TRBV29-1 with TRBJ2-5, with a weak D call TRBD1 (5 bases). CDR3 length: 11 amino acids. With 7 bases removed from V and 4 bases from J, the gap between germline ends came to 10 bases. Germline V gene lookup returns CDR1 SQVTM and CDR2 ANQGSEA. The CDR3 DNA is TGCAGCGGCAGGGTATCAGAGACCCAGTACTTC. Protein: CSGRVSETQYF. Drawing the rest from reference TRBV29-1 and TRBJ2-5, the complete variable domain is SAVISQKPSRDICQRGTSLTIQCQVDSQVTMMFWYRQQPGQSLTLIATANQGSEATYESGFVIDKFPISRPNLTFSTLTVSNMSPEDSSIYLCSGRVSETQYFGPGTRLLVL.

This clone was counted only a few times. The rearrangement joins TRBV12-2 to TRBJ1-4; the table's D call TRBD1 went unverified against the DNA. TRBV12-2 is assigned pseudogene status. The CDR3 extends over 16 amino acids. CDR3 DNA: TGTGCAAGTCGCTTAGGACCGGGACAAGCGTATGAAAAACTGTTTTTT. This gives the protein CASRLGPGQAYEKLFF.

The V gene is TRBV7-2, the J gene TRBJ1-2; D is ambiguous. The CDR3 has 15 amino acids. CDR1 SGHTA and CDR2 FQGNSA come from the germline V gene. The ends were cut back, 5 bases at V and 6 bases at J, with 19 bases in the middle. The chain's CDR3 is CASSQALQVNNGYTF. CDR3 bases: TGTGCCAGCAGCCAAGCCCTCCAGGTTAATAATGGCTACACCTTC. Based on the CDR3 plus reference TRBV7-2 and TRBJ1-2, the full variable domain is GAGVSQSPSNKVTEKGKDVELRCDPISGHTALYWYRQSLGQGLEFLIYFQGNSAPDKSGLPSDRFSAERTGGSVSTLTIQRTQQEDSAVYLCASSQALQVNNGYTFGSGTRLTVV.